This T cell receptor beta chain was obtained from a study of blood T cell repertoires in COVID-19. Only in-frame clones appear in the TCRdb table, and some are missing; sequencing was by immunoSEQ multiplex PCR. The sample records 60,000 or so clones, around 83% being singletons. Germline CDR1 reads LNHDA; CDR2 reads SQIVND (reference sequence). Losses at the gene ends were 6 bases for V and 2 bases for J; bases not matched to a gene: 3. The CDR3 length is 14 residues. The origin of this receptor is a human donor in a cohort sampled during active COVID-19. Sequencing was carried out using peripheral blood. The V gene is TRBV19, the J gene TRBJ1-3; 8 bases align to TRBD1. The CDR3 protein is CASRDRGTGNTIYF. The CDR3 region has the DNA TGTGCCAGTAGAGACAGGGGAACTGGAAACACCATATATTTT. Looking up the rest from reference TRBV19 and TRBJ1-3 gives the full variable domain: DGGITQSPKYLFRKEGQNVTLSCEQNLNHDAMYWYRQDPGQGLRLIYYSQIVNDFQKGDIAEGYSVSREKKESFPLTVTSAQKNPTAFYLCASRDRGTGNTIYFGEGSWLTVV.